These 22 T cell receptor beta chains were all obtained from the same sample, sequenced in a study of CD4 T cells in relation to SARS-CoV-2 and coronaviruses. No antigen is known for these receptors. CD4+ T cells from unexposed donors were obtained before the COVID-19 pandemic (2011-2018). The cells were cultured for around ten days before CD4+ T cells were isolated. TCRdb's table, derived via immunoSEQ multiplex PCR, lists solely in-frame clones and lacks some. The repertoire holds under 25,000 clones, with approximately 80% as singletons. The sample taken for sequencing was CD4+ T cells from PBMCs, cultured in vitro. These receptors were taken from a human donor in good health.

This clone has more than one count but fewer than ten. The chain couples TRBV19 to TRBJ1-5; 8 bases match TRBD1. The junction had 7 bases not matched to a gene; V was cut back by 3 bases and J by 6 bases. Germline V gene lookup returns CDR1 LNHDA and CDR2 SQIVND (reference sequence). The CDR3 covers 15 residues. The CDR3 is CASSIRQGAGQPQHF. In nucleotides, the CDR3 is TGTGCCAGTAGTATTAGGCAGGGGGCTGGTCAGCCCCAGCATTTT.

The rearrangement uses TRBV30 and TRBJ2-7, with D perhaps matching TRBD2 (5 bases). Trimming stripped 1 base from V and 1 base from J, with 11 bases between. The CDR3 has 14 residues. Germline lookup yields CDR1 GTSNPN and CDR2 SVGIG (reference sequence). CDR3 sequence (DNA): TGTGCCTGGAGTGCTTCCGGGATTTCCTACGAGCAGTACTTC. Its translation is CAWSASGISYEQYF.

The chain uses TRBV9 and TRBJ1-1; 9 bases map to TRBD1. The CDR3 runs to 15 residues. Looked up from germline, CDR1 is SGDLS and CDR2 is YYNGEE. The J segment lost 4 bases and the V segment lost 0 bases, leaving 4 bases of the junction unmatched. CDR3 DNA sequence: TGTGCCAGCAGCGTAGCGGGACAGGGAGGCACTGAAGCTTTCTTT. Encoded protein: CASSVAGQGGTEAFF.

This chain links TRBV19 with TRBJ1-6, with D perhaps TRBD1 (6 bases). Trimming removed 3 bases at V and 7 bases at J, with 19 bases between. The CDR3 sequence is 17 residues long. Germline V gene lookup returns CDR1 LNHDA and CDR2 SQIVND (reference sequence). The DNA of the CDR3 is TGTGCCAGTAGTATTTTTCTCAGGACAGATGAAAATTCACCCCTCCACTTT. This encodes CASSIFLRTDENSPLHF.

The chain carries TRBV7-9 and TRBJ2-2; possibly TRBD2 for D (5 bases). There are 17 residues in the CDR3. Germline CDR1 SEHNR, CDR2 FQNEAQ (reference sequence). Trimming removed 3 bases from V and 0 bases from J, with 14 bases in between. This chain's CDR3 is CASSLDLAGANTGELFF. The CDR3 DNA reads TGTGCCAGCAGCTTGGATCTCGCGGGCGCGAACACCGGGGAGCTGTTTTTT.

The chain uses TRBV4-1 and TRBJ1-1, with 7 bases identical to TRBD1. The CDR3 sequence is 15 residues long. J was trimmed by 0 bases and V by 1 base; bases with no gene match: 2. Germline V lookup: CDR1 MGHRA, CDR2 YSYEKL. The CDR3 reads CASSQADRVNTEAFF. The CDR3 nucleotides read TGCGCCAGCAGCCAAGCAGACAGGGTGAACACTGAAGCTTTCTTT.

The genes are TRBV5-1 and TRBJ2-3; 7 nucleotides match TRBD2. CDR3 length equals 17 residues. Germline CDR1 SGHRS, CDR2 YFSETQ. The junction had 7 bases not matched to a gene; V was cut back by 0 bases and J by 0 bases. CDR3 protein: CASSLGRGGLSTDTQYF. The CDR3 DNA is TGCGCCAGCAGCTTGGGCCGGGGAGGGCTTAGCACAGATACGCAGTATTTT. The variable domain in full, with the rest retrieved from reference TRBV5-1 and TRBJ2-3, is KAGVTQTPRYLIKTRGQQVTLSCSPISGHRSVSWYQQTPGQGLQFLFEYFSETQRNKGNFPGRFSGRQFSNSRSEMNVSTLELGDSALYLCASSLGRGGLSTDTQYFGPGTRLTVL.

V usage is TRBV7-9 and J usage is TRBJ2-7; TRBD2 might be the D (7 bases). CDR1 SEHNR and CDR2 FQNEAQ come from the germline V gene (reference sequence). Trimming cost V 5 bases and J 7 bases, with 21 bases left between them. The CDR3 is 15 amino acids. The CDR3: CASSRGDLGAGEQYF. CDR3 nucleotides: TGTGCCAGCAGCCGGGGGGACCTGGGGGCTGGGGAGCAGTACTTC.

The CDR3 loop reads CASSQGQGGYNEQFF. The DNA of the CDR3 is TGTGCCAGCAGCCAGGGACAGGGGGGTTACAATGAGCAGTTCTTC. The V gene is TRBV14, the J gene TRBJ2-1, with 11 bases fitting TRBD1. V lost 3 bases and J lost 4; bases outside the gene matches: 2. This CDR3 has 15 residues. Germline lookup yields CDR1 SGHDN and CDR2 FVKESK.

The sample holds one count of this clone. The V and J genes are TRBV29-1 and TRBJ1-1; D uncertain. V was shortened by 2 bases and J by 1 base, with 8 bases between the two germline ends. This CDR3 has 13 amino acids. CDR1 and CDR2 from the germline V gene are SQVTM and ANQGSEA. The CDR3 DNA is TGCAGCGTTGAACAGAGCAGGAACACTGAAGCTTTCTTT. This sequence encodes CSVEQSRNTEAFF.

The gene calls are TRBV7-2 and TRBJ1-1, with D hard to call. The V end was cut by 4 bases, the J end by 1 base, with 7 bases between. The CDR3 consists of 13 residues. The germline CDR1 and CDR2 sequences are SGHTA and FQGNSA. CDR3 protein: CASSSTQNTEAFF. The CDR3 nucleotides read TGTGCCAGCAGCTCGACCCAGAACACTGAAGCTTTCTTT.

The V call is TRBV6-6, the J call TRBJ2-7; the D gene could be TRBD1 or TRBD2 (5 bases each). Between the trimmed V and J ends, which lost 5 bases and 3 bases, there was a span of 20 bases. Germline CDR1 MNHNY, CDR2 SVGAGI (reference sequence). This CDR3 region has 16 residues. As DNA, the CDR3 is TGTGCCAGCAGTCAACTAGTAAGGGGATGGGGCTACGAGCAGTACTTC. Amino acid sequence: CASSQLVRGWGYEQYF.

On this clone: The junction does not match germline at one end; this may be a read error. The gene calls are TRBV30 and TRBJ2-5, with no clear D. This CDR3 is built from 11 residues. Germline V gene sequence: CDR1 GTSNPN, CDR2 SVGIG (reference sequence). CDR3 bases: TGTGCCTGGAGTGTAAAGCTGTCCCCGAACTTC. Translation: CAWSVKLSPNF. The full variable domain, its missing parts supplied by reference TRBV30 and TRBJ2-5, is SQTIHQWPATLVQPVGSPLSLECTVEGTSNPNLYWYRQAAGRGLQLLFYSVGIGQISSEVPQNLSASRPQDRQFILSSKKLLLSDSGFYLCAWSVKLSPNFGPGTRLLVL.

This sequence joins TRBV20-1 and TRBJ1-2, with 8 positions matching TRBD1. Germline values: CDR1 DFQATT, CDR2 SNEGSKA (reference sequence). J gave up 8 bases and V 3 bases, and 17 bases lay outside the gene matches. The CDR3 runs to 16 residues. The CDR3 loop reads CSASHLGRQGARGYTF. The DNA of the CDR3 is TGCAGTGCTAGTCACCTCGGGAGGCAGGGGGCGAGAGGCTACACCTTC.

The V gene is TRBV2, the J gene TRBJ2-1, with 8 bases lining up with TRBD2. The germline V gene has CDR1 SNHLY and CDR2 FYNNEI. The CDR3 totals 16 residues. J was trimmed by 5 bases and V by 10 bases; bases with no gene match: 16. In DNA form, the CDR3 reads TGTGCCACCTTAAATATAGCGGGGACGGGGGACAATGAGCAGTTCTTC. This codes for CATLNIAGTGDNEQFF. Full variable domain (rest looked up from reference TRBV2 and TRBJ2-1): EPEVTQTPSHQVTQMGQEVILRCVPISNHLYFYWYRQILGQKVEFLVSFYNNEISEKSEIFDDQFSVERPDGSNFTLKIRSTKLEDSAMYFCATLNIAGTGDNEQFFGPGTRLTVL.

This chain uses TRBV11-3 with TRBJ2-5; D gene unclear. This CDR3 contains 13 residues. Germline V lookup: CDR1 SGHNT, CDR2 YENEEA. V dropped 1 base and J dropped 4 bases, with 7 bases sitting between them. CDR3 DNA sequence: TGTGCCAGCAGCTTAGGTGGTGGAGAGACCCAGTACTTC. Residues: CASSLGGGETQYF.

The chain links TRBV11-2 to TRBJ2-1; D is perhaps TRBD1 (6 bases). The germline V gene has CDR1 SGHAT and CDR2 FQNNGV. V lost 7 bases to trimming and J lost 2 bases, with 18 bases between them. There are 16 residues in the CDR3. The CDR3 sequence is CASTKSPGTTYNEQFF. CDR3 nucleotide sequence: TGTGCCAGCACCAAGAGCCCCGGGACAACCTACAATGAGCAGTTCTTC. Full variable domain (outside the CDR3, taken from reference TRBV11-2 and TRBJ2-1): EAGVAQSPRYKIIEKRQSVAFWCNPISGHATLYWYQQILGQGPKLLIQFQNNGVVDDSQLPKDRFSAERLKGVDSTLKIQPAKLEDSAVYLCASTKSPGTTYNEQFFGPGTRLTVL.

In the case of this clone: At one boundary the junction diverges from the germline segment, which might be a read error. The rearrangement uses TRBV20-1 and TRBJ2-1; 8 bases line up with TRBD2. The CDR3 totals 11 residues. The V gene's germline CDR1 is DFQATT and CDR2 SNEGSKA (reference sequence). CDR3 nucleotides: TGTGGGGGCGGGAGGTCGGGTGAGCAGTTCTTC. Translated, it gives CGGGRSGEQFF.

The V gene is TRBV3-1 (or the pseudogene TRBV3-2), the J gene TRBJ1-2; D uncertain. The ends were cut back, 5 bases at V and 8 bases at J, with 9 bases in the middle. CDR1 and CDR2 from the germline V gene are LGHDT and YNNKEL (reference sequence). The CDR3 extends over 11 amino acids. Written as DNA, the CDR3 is TGTGCCAGCAGCGATTCAGGAGGCTACACCTTC. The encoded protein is CASSDSGGYTF.

This CDR3 reads CASSSQGSNYGYTF. CDR3 nucleotide sequence: TGCGCCAGCAGCTCACAGGGTAGTAACTATGGCTACACCTTC. The chain uses TRBV5-1 and TRBJ1-2; perhaps TRBD1 as D (6 bases). CDR1 SGHRS and CDR2 YFSETQ come from the germline V gene. V was clipped by 3 bases and J by 1 base, with 10 bases between them. The CDR3 consists of 14 residues.

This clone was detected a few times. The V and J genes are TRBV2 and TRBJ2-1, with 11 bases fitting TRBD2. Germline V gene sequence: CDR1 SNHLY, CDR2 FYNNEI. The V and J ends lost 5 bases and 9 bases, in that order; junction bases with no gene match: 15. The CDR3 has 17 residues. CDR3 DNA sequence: TGTGCCAGCAGTCCAAATCGACTAGCGGGGAACGGAGGTGAGCAGTTCTTC. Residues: CASSPNRLAGNGGEQFF.

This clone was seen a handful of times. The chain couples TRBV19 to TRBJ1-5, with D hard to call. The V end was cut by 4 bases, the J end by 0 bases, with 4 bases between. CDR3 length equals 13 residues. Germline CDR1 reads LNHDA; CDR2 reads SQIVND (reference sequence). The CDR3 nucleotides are TGTGCCAGTAGTAAAGTTAGCAATCAGCCCCAGCATTTT. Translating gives CASSKVSNQPQHF. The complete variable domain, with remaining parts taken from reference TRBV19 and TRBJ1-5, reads DGGITQSPKYLFRKEGQNVTLSCEQNLNHDAMYWYRQDPGQGLRLIYYSQIVNDFQKGDIAEGYSVSREKKESFPLTVTSAQKNPTAFYLCASSKVSNQPQHFGDGTRLSIL.